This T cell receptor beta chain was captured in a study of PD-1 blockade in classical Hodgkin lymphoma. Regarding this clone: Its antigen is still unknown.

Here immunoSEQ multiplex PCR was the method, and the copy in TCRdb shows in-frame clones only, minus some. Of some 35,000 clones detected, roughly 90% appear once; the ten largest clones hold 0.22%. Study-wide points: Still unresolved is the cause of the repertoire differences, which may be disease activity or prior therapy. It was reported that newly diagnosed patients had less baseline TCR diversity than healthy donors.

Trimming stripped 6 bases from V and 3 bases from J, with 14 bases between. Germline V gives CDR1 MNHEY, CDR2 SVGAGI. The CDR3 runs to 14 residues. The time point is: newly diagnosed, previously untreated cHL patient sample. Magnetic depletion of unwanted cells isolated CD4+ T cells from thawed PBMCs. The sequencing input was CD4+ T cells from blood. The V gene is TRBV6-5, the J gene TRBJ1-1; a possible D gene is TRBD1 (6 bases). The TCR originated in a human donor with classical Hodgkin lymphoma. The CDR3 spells CASRQAGEDTEAFF. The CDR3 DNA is TGTGCCAGCAGGCAAGCAGGGGAGGACACTGAAGCTTTCTTT.